The subject of this entry is one T cell receptor beta chain. This sample stems from a study of blood T cell repertoires in COVID-19. In the study overall: Acute and convalescent COVID-19 specimens originated in the United States, Italy and Spain.

Germline V CDR1 and CDR2: MNHNY, SVGAGI (reference sequence). V shed 2 bases, J shed 6 bases, and the junction held 5 bases outside the gene matches. The length of the CDR3 is 15 residues. In the original processing: The assay estimated nucleated cells by amplifying reference gene primers. TCRdb's copy holds only in-frame clones and misses some; the assay was immunoSEQ multiplex PCR. V and J calls plus clone size are reproduced from that table; the DNA served to infer D and trimming. The table shows approximately 140,000 clones, with roughly 80% occurring only once. The source material was peripheral blood. This receptor was identified in a woman in her forties with active or convalescent COVID-19. The V and J genes are TRBV6-6 and TRBJ2-2; 8 bases map to TRBD1. The CDR3 bases are TGTGCCAGCAGTTACCCTGGGACAGGCTCCGGGGAGCTGTTTTTT. It yields the protein CASSYPGTGSGELFF.